These 2 T cell receptor beta chains originate from one sample sequenced in a study of cytomegalovirus exposure and HLA in healthy donors. Only in-frame clones appear in the TCRdb table, and some are missing; sequencing was by immunoSEQ multiplex PCR. The sample has approximately 99,000 clones, approximately 85% seen once. Sequencing was carried out using PBMCs. The receptors derive from a woman under 30 in good health and CMV-seronegative.

The J gene is TRBJ2-5, the V gene TRBV5-4; 7 bases map to TRBD1. The junction had 7 bases not matched to a gene; V was cut back by 1 base and J by 1 base. This CDR3 is 16 amino acids long. The germline CDR1 and CDR2 sequences are SGHNT and YYREEE (reference sequence). CDR3 region: CASSLSQGTVQETQYF. The CDR3 DNA follows: TGTGCCAGCAGCTTGTCTCAGGGGACAGTCCAAGAGACCCAGTACTTC. The complete variable domain, with remaining parts taken from reference TRBV5-4 and TRBJ2-5, reads ETGVTQSPTHLIKTRGQQVTLRCSSQSGHNTVSWYQQALGQGPQFIFQYYREEENGRGNFPPRFSGLQFPNYSSELNVNALELDDSALYLCASSLSQGTVQETQYFGPGTRLLVL.

CDR3 DNA sequence: TGCGCCAGCAGCCCTAGCGGGGGACAGGGTCGGTCCGAGCAGTACTTC. Protein product: CASSPSGGQGRSEQYF. The chain has TRBV5-1 and TRBJ2-7, with a tentative D call TRBD2 (10 bases). The CDR3 sequence is 16 residues long. Germline V lookup: CDR1 SGHRS, CDR2 YFSETQ. V was pared by 4 bases and J by 6 bases, with 23 bases between.